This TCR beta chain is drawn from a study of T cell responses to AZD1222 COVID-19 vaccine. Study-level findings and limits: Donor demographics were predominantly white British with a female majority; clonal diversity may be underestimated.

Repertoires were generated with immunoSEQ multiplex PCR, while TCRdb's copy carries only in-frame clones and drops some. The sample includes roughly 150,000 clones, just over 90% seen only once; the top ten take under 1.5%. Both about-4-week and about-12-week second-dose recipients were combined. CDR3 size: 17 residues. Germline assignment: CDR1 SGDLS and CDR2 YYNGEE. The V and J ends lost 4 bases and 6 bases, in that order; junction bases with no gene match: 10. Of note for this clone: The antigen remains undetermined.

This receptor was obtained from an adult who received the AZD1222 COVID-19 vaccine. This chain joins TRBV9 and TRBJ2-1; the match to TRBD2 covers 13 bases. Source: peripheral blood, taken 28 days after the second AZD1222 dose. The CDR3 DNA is TGTGCCAGCAGCACTCTACCGGGACTAGCGGGGATCAATGAGCAGTTCTTC. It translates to CASSTLPGLAGINEQFF.